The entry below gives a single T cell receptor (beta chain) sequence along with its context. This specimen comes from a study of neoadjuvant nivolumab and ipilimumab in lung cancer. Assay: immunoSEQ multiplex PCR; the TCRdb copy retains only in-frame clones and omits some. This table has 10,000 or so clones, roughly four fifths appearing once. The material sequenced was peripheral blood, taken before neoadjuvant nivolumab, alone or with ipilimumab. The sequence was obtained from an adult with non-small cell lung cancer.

In DNA, the CDR3 is TGTGCCAGCAGCGATCCATTTGAAAAACTGTTTTTT. Translated, it gives CASSDPFEKLFF. This chain links TRBV7-9 with TRBJ1-4, with D unresolved. V lost 5 bases to trimming and J lost 7 bases, with 8 bases between them. Germline V CDR1 and CDR2: SEHNR, FQNEAQ (reference sequence). The CDR3 covers 12 residues.